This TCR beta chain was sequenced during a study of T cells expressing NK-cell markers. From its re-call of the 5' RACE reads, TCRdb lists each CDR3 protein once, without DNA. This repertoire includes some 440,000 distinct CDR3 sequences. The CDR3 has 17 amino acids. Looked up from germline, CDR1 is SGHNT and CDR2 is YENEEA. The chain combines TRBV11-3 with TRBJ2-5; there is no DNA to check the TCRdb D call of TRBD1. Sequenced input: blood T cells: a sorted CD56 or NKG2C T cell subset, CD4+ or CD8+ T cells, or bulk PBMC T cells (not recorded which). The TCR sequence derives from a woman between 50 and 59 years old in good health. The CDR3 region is CASSLGDRFSVQETQYF.